These 13 T cell receptor beta chains originate from one sample sequenced in a study of T cells in Graves' hyperthyroidism and ophthalmopathy (dated by TCRdb to the late 2010s). Receptor libraries were prepared by multiplex PCR. Sequenced on an Illumina HiSeq 2000. TCR beta CDR3 regions were amplified from RNA transcripts. For the first round of RT-PCR on the TCR CDR3, the HTBI primer set was used together with the Qiagen OneStep RT-PCR kit. The raw public reads went through TCRdb reprocessing: fastp at Q25, MiXCR clone calling, in-frame beta chains kept. Under each unique CDR3 protein, matching rows form one entry showing the most common genes and DNA. The sample includes a few hundred thousand distinct CDR3 sequences, with about a sixth observed a single time. The top ten hold approximately 18% of the sample. The sequencing sample was made of blood. These receptors were collected from a woman between 18 and 30 years old with Graves' ophthalmopathy.

The sample holds many counts of this clonotype. The chain recombines TRBV6-2 or TRBV6-3 with TRBJ2-5, with a weak D call TRBD1 (5 bases). This CDR3 comprises 14 residues. In germline, CDR1 is MNHEY, CDR2 SVGEGT. V dropped 2 bases and J dropped 0 bases, with 7 bases sitting between them. CDR3 protein: CASSYDSYQETQYF. The CDR3 DNA follows: TGTGCCAGCAGTTACGACAGTTACCAAGAGACCCAGTACTTC.

For the CDR3, the DNA is TGTGCCAGCAGTACTTCCGGGACTCTGAACACCGGGGAGCTGTTTTTT. Encoded protein: CASSTSGTLNTGELFF. V gene TRBV6-5 combines with J gene TRBJ2-2, with a tentative D call TRBD2 (6 bases). Trimming cost V 5 bases and J 1 base, with 14 bases left between them. CDR1 and CDR2 from the germline V gene are MNHEY and SVGAGI. The CDR3 consists of 16 residues.

The gene calls are TRBV5-1 and TRBJ1-2; TRBD1 aligns across 7 bases. CDR1 is SGHRS, CDR2 YFSETQ, per germline. V gave up 2 bases and J gave up 3 bases; unmatched junction bases: 4. The CDR3 is 14 amino acids. CDR3 sequence reads: CASSFAGGDYGYTF. The CDR3 nucleotides read TGCGCCAGCAGCTTCGCAGGGGGGGACTATGGCTACACCTTC.

This clonotype was recorded a few times. The rearrangement uses TRBV12-3 or TRBV12-4 and TRBJ1-2; 10 bases agree with TRBD1. V was clipped by 3 bases and J by 8 bases; unmatched bases: 6. The CDR3 loop spans 14 amino acids. In DNA form, the CDR3 reads TGTGCCAGCAGTTTCCGGGACAGGGGTGCGGGCTACACCTTC. Its protein product is CASSFRDRGAGYTF.

Ten or more counts support this clonotype. This chain links TRBV12-3 or TRBV12-4 with TRBJ2-7; the D is unclear. The CDR3 sequence is 14 residues long. V shed 4 bases and J shed 7 bases, with 17 bases lying between them. The CDR3 loop is CASSYLSGLGEQYF. Here the CDR3 DNA reads TGTGCCAGCAGTTACCTATCTGGTTTGGGTGAGCAGTACTTC.

This clonotype came up many times. This chain connects TRBV7-2 to TRBJ2-1; D unresolved. CDR3 length: 15 residues. Germline CDR1 reads SGHTA; CDR2 reads FQGNSA. V was trimmed by 1 base and J by 2 bases, leaving 9 bases between them. CDR3 DNA: TGTGCCAGCAGCTTAGTGGGCGTCCCCTACAATGAGCAGTTCTTC. Translating it yields CASSLVGVPYNEQFF.

The chain uses TRBV5-8 and TRBJ1-5; no reliable D call. There are 16 residues in the CDR3. Trimming pared 4 bases from V and 0 bases from J, leaving 14 bases between. CDR1 and CDR2 (germline): SGHTS, YDEGEE. The CDR3 DNA follows: TGTGCCAGCAGCGACCGGACCTATTATAGCAATCAGCCCCAGCATTTT. It yields the protein CASSDRTYYSNQPQHF. The full variable domain, completed using reference TRBV5-8 and TRBJ1-5, is EAGVTQSPTHLIKTRGQQATLRCSPISGHTSVYWYQQALGLGLQFLLWYDEGEERNRGNFPPRFSGRQFPNYSSELNVNALELEDSALYLCASSDRTYYSNQPQHFGDGTRLSIL.

The chain is built from TRBV4-1 and TRBJ1-1; TRBD1 might be the D (5 bases). V gave up 0 bases and J gave up 10 bases, with 12 bases separating them. This CDR3 spans 13 amino acids. The germline gives CDR1 MGHRA, CDR2 YSYEKL. The CDR3 DNA reads as TGCGCCAGCAGCCAAGAGAATTGGGGGACAGCTTTCTTT. Translated: CASSQENWGTAFF.

This clonotype has more than one count but fewer than ten. The rearrangement joins TRBV30 to TRBJ1-1; a possible D gene is TRBD1 (5 bases). This CDR3 comprises 13 residues. CDR1 and CDR2 from the germline V gene are GTSNPN and SVGIG (reference sequence). Deletions cut 4 bases from V and 4 bases from J, with 13 bases between. CDR3 sequence: CAWTRGGGTEAFF. The CDR3 DNA reads as TGTGCCTGGACCCGGGGGGGAGGCACTGAAGCTTTCTTT. The full variable domain, rest sourced from reference TRBV30 and TRBJ1-1, is SQTIHQWPATLVQPVGSPLSLECTVEGTSNPNLYWYRQAAGRGLQLLFYSVGIGQISSEVPQNLSASRPQDRQFILSSKKLLLSDSGFYLCAWTRGGGTEAFFGQGTRLTVV.

This clonotype was seen at least ten times. A junction boundary mismatches the germline segment, possibly from a read error. The chain couples TRBV3-1 to TRBJ2-3, with D unresolved. The germline gives CDR1 LGHDT, CDR2 YNNKEL (reference sequence). The CDR3 runs to 16 residues. The CDR3 sequence is CASSQGRSQATYTQYF. Here the CDR3 DNA reads TGTGCCAGCAGCCAAGGTAGGAGTCAGGCCACATATACGCAGTATTTT.

This clonotype was found a few times. This sequence joins TRBV7-3 and TRBJ2-1, with 13 bases that match TRBD2. The CDR3 sequence is 18 residues long. J was trimmed by 6 bases and V by 5 bases; bases with no gene match: 13. Germline V gives CDR1 SGHTA, CDR2 FQGTGA. The chain's CDR3 is CASSPLGGGLAGVNEQFF. The DNA for the CDR3 is TGTGCCAGCAGCCCCCTCGGGGGTGGACTAGCGGGAGTCAATGAGCAGTTCTTC.

This clonotype was counted once. This chain's CDR3 is CSVAGLAGVHEQFF. In DNA, the CDR3 is TGCAGCGTTGCGGGACTAGCGGGAGTACATGAGCAGTTCTTC. The rearrangement uses TRBV29-1 and TRBJ2-1, with 14 nucleotides matching TRBD2. The germline CDR1 and CDR2 sequences are SQVTM and ANQGSEA. V trimming: 4 bases; J trimming: 8 bases; junction bases outside the gene matches: 4. The CDR3 is 14 amino acids.

On this clonotype: Possible read error: a much larger clone is one base away. The rearrangement uses TRBV3-1 and TRBJ2-2; 12 bases are a match to TRBD2. J lost 3 bases, V lost 2 bases, and 1 base had no gene match. Germline V gene sequence: CDR1 LGHDT, CDR2 YNNKEL (reference sequence). The CDR3 covers 16 residues. CDR3 in amino acids: CASSQLAGGDTGELFF. In DNA form, the CDR3 reads TGTGCCAGCAGCCAACTAGCGGGAGGGGACACCGGGGAGCTGTTTTTT.